The clone carrying this T cell receptor (beta chain) came up many times. At least 3 on the Clinical Activity Score was recorded for ophthalmopathy patients, who also had NOSPECS grade at least 4 and duration under 3 months. This sample is drawn from a study of T cells in Graves' hyperthyroidism and ophthalmopathy. The wider study: Initial diagnosis, before any treatment, was when peripheral blood was collected.

Researchers took RNA transcripts and amplified the TCR beta CDR3 regions from them. HTBI primers were the set used in a first-round RT-PCR of the TCR CDR3. TCRdb fed the multiplex PCR reads into MiXCR, producing one record per CDR3 protein. The profile covers hundreds of thousands of distinct CDR3 sequences, with 13% to 15% appearing a single time and about 21% taken by the ten largest. The CDR3 totals 15 residues. V shed 1 base and J shed 3 bases, with 9 bases lying between them. Germline assignment: CDR1 SGHTA and CDR2 FQGTGA. The rearrangement links TRBV7-3 to TRBJ2-2; a weak D match, TRBD1 (5 bases). The sequenced sample consisted of blood. The clonotype originates from an older woman with Graves' ophthalmopathy. The CDR3 sequence is CASSLKAGYTGELFF. The CDR3 nucleotides are TGTGCCAGCAGCTTAAAGGCAGGGTACACCGGGGAGCTGTTTTTT.